Presented here are 17 T cell receptor beta chains from one specimen sequenced in a study of shared clonotypes between healthy human individuals. The method was immunoSEQ multiplex PCR; TCRdb's version includes in-frame clones alone and lacks a portion of them. The sample has roughly 2 million clones, around 95% seen once. Sequenced: naive CD4+ T cells sorted from blood. Indicated subset: CD45RA+ positively selected. The receptors were gathered from a man aged 18-30 years in good health.

On this clone itself: Other nucleotide sequences in the sample specify the same CDR3. The chain combines TRBV4-1 with TRBJ2-7; TRBD2 matches 7 bases. CDR1 is MGHRA and CDR2 is YSYEKL in the germline V gene. Germline trimming cut 0 bases from V and 0 bases from J; bases unmatched to any gene: 5. This CDR3 contains 16 residues. CDR3 in amino acids: CASSQDRGGSSYEQYF. CDR3 sequence (DNA): TGCGCCAGCAGCCAAGATAGGGGCGGGAGCTCCTACGAGCAGTACTTC.

Notes on this clone: Other DNA sequences of this sample code for an identical CDR3. The chain recombines TRBV2 with TRBJ2-2; D unresolved. The CDR3 has 14 amino acids. CDR1 is SNHLY and CDR2 is FYNNEI in the germline V gene. Trimming stripped 5 bases from V and 1 base from J, with 8 bases between. The CDR3 sequence is CASSRVGNTGELFF. The CDR3 nucleotides read TGTGCCAGCAGTCGGGTCGGGAACACCGGGGAGCTGTTTTTT.

This chain joins TRBV10-1 and TRBJ2-2, with 10 bases that match TRBD1. The CDR3 has 15 amino acids. Unmatched junction bases numbered 4, after V lost 6 bases and J lost 3 bases. Germline CDR1 and CDR2: WNHNN and SYGVQD (reference sequence). Written as DNA, the CDR3 is TGCGCCAGCAGGGCCGGGACAGGGGACACCGGGGAGCTGTTTTTT. This sequence encodes CASRAGTGDTGELFF.

V is TRBV19 and J is TRBJ1-3; the D is unclear. Per the germline V gene, CDR1 is LNHDA and CDR2 is SQIVND (reference sequence). Trimming removed 7 bases from V and 0 bases from J, with 16 bases in between. The CDR3 consists of 16 residues. CDR3 loop: CASMVQEGPSGNTIYF. CDR3 in DNA: TGTGCCAGTATGGTGCAGGAGGGTCCCTCTGGAAACACCATATATTTT.

The CDR3 sequence: CASSSTGTSLNSPLHF. In DNA form, the CDR3 reads TGTGCCAGCAGTTCCACCGGGACAAGTCTTAATTCACCCCTCCACTTT. The chain links TRBV6-5 to TRBJ1-6, with D maybe TRBD1 (6 bases). V was pared by 4 bases and J by 6 bases, with 16 bases between. The CDR3 consists of 16 residues. Looked up from germline, CDR1 is MNHEY and CDR2 is SVGAGI.

This chain joins TRBV6-6 and TRBJ2-7, with D uncertain. Germline CDR1 and CDR2: MNHNY and SVGAGI (reference sequence). This CDR3 is built from 15 residues. Trimming shortened V by 4 bases and J by 0 bases, and 13 bases separated the two germline ends. In DNA form, the CDR3 reads TGTGCCAGCAGTTTCCAGATGAGTAGCTCCTACGAGCAGTACTTC. Translating it yields CASSFQMSSSYEQYF.

Remarks on this clone: Other DNA sequences within the sample encode an identical CDR3. The V call is TRBV18, the J call TRBJ2-2; D is perhaps TRBD1 (5 bases). V shed 4 bases and J shed 5 bases, with 8 bases lying between them. The CDR3 totals 13 residues. CDR1 KGHSH and CDR2 LQKENI come from the germline V gene. The CDR3 DNA is TGTGCCAGCTCACTCCAGGGAACCGGGGAGCTGTTTTTT. Translating gives CASSLQGTGELFF.

The chain is built from TRBV2 and TRBJ2-7; 9 nucleotides align to TRBD2. Germline CDR1 is SNHLY and CDR2 is FYNNEI. Trimming removed 6 bases from V and 3 bases from J; junction bases left unmatched: 6. This CDR3 region has 14 residues. In nucleotides, the CDR3 is TGTGCCAGCAGCTCTGGACTAGCGAACTACGAGCAGTACTTC. Protein product: CASSSGLANYEQYF.

This rearrangement joins TRBV5-1 to TRBJ1-3; D possibly corresponds to TRBD1 (6 bases). Per the germline V gene, CDR1 is SGHRS and CDR2 is YFSETQ. Deletions cut 5 bases from V and 0 bases from J, with 12 bases between. The CDR3 contains 15 residues. CDR3 amino acids: CASSVQGSSGNTIYF. The DNA of the CDR3 is TGCGCCAGCAGTGTGCAGGGGAGCTCTGGAAACACCATATATTTT.

CDR3 loop: CSVELTESEAFF. The CDR3 DNA reads as TGCAGCGTTGAACTAACAGAGAGTGAAGCTTTCTTT. The V gene is TRBV29-1, the J gene TRBJ1-1; D remains ambiguous. The germline V and J ends were trimmed by 2 bases and 7 bases, with 11 bases remaining between them. This CDR3 comprises 12 residues. Germline V CDR1 and CDR2: SQVTM, ANQGSEA.

The V call is TRBV4-1, the J call TRBJ1-6; D unclear. Trimming removed 2 bases at V and 9 bases at J, with 8 bases between. Germline V gene data show CDR1 as MGHRA and CDR2 as YSYEKL. CDR3 length equals 13 residues. Here the CDR3 DNA reads TGCGCCAGCAGCCAATGGGAGGGTTCACCCCTCCACTTT. This translates into CASSQWEGSPLHF.

The rearrangement uses TRBV6-6 and TRBJ2-7, with D unresolved. The CDR3 runs 15 residues. Germline V lookup: CDR1 MNHNY, CDR2 SVGAGI (reference sequence). Trimming took off 9 bases at V and 2 bases at J, with 20 bases between the two ends. The CDR3 protein is CASGLTRSKPYEQYF. As DNA, the CDR3 is TGTGCCAGTGGCCTAACACGGTCTAAACCCTACGAGCAGTACTTC.

The J gene is TRBJ1-1, the V gene TRBV6-1, with D tentatively TRBD1 (6 bases). The CDR3 totals 14 residues. Between the trimmed V and J ends, which lost 4 bases and 3 bases, there was a span of 12 bases. Per germline, CDR1 MNHNS and CDR2 SASEGT. CDR3 region: CASSGGQGYTEAFF. CDR3 bases: TGTGCCAGCAGTGGGGGGCAGGGTTACACTGAAGCTTTCTTT.

The rearrangement links TRBV7-6 to TRBJ2-3; weak D call: TRBD1 (6 bases). Deletions cut 0 bases from V and 0 bases from J, with 7 bases between. This CDR3 has 15 amino acids. The germline CDR1 and CDR2 sequences are SGHVS and FNYEAQ. The CDR3 coding sequence is TGTGCCAGCAGCTTAGCGGGGGCTAGCACAGATACGCAGTATTTT. Amino acids: CASSLAGASTDTQYF.

The chain joins TRBV10-3 to TRBJ1-5; 7 bases align to TRBD1. This CDR3 comprises 16 residues. Losses at the gene ends were 3 bases for V and 6 bases for J; bases not matched to a gene: 11. CDR1 is ENHRY and CDR2 is SYGVKD in the germline V gene. The CDR3 sequence: CAISDEGGGWSQPQHF. The DNA of the CDR3 is TGTGCCATCAGTGACGAGGGAGGGGGCTGGAGTCAGCCCCAGCATTTT.

The rearrangement uses TRBV30 and TRBJ2-3, with D unclear. V gave up 2 bases and J gave up 7 bases, with 10 bases separating them. The V gene's germline CDR1 is GTSNPN and CDR2 SVGIG (reference sequence). The CDR3 is 12 residues long. CDR3 amino acids: CAWSRASNTQYF. CDR3 nucleotides: TGTGCCTGGAGTCGTGCCTCTAATACGCAGTATTTT.

The V and J genes are TRBV7-9 and TRBJ2-5, with D hard to call. Germline CDR1 reads SEHNR; CDR2 reads FQNEAQ (reference sequence). Deletions cut 2 bases from V and 5 bases from J, with 9 bases between. The CDR3 has 13 amino acids. The CDR3 DNA sequence: TGTGCCAGCAGCTTACGGACCCGGGAGACCCAGTACTTC. Its translation: CASSLRTRETQYF.